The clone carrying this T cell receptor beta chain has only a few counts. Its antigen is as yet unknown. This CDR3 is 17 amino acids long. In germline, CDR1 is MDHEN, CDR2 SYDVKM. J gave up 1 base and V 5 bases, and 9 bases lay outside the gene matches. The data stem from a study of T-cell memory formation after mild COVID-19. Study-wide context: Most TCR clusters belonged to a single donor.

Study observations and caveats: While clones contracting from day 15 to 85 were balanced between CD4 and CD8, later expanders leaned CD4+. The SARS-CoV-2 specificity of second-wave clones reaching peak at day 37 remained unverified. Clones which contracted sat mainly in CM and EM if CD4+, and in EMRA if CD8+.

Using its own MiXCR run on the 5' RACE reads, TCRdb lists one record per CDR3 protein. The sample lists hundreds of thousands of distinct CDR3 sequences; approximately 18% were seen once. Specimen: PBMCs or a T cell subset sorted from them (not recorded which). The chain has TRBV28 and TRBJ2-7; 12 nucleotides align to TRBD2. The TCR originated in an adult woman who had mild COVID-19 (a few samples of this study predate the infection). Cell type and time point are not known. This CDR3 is CASSPLLGLAGSYEQYF. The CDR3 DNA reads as TGTGCCAGCAGTCCCCTGTTGGGACTAGCGGGTTCCTACGAGCAGTACTTC.